Shown below are 14 T cell receptor beta chains from a single sample sequenced in a study of cytotoxic CD8 clonotypes in ibrutinib-treated CLL. Sequencing was performed with immunoSEQ multiplex PCR; in TCRdb, only in-frame clones are kept and a portion is missing. The sample includes tens of thousands of clones, around 57% seen only once; the top ten take around 15%. Sequences were derived from PBMCs, sampled before ibrutinib treatment. Receptors originate from a human donor with chronic lymphocytic leukemia.

To note about this clone: No DNA is shown, since the ends of the CDR3 on it are uncertain; the CDR3 is the one TCRdb lists. The chain uses TRBV25-1 and TRBJ1-1. The CDR3 totals 16 residues, both ends included. Germline-derived CDR1 and CDR2 are MGHDK and SYGVNS. CDR3 region: CASSESLREGDSKLSF.

The J gene is TRBJ2-7, the V gene TRBV6-5; TRBD1 agrees at 11 bases. The junction had 3 bases not matched to a gene; V was cut back by 2 bases and J by 3 bases. This CDR3 has 15 amino acids. The germline V gene has CDR1 MNHEY and CDR2 SVGAGI. CDR3 sequence: CASSYGGTGGYEQYF. The CDR3 DNA follows: TGTGCCAGCAGTTACGGTGGGACAGGGGGCTACGAGCAGTACTTC.

The genes are TRBV6-5 and TRBJ2-7; 9 bases are a match to TRBD2. The CDR3 is 15 amino acids. In germline, CDR1 is MNHEY, CDR2 SVGAGI. Losses at the gene ends were 2 bases for V and 2 bases for J; bases not matched to a gene: 4. The DNA of the CDR3 is TGTGCCAGCAGTTACCAAGCGGGAGGAACCTACGAGCAGTACTTC. The encoded protein is CASSYQAGGTYEQYF.

The CDR3 nucleotides are TGTGCCAGCAGTTCCACCCCCGACAGGGTCACTGAAGCTTTCTTT. Translation gives CASSSTPDRVTEAFF. V is TRBV6-4 and J is TRBJ1-1; 7 bases are shared with TRBD1. Germline CDR1 MRHNA, CDR2 SNTAGT. V trimming: 5 bases; J trimming: 4 bases; junction bases outside the gene matches: 10. This CDR3 contains 15 residues.

The gene calls are TRBV9 and TRBJ2-3, with 8 nucleotides matching TRBD2. Per the germline V gene, CDR1 is SGDLS and CDR2 is YYNGEE. This CDR3 is 15 amino acids long. The V segment lost 6 bases and the J segment 3 bases; nucleotides outside the gene matches: 9. The CDR3 DNA sequence: TGTGCCAGCAACTCCGGGACTAGAGGGACAGATACGCAGTATTTT. Amino acids: CASNSGTRGTDTQYF. The whole variable domain, remainder taken from reference TRBV9 and TRBJ2-3, is DSGVTQTPKHLITATGQRVTLRCSPRSGDLSVYWYQQSLDQGLQFLIQYYNGEERAKGNILERFSAQQFPDLHSELNLSSLELGDSALYFCASNSGTRGTDTQYFGPGTRLTVL.

This chain uses TRBV5-6 with TRBJ1-6; 9 positions agree with TRBD1. Trimming at V came to 4 bases and at J to 10 bases, leaving 9 bases not matched to a gene. The V gene's germline CDR1 is SGHDT and CDR2 YYEEEE. The CDR3 runs 15 residues. This CDR3 is CASSESGTGRSPLHF. In nucleotides, the CDR3 is TGTGCCAGCAGCGAGTCCGGGACAGGGAGGTCACCCCTCCACTTT.

This clone came up a few times. The chain recombines TRBV2 with TRBJ1-5; no reliable D call. The ends were cut back, 2 bases at V and 3 bases at J, with 8 bases in the middle. CDR3 length: 14 amino acids. Germline V gives CDR1 SNHLY, CDR2 FYNNEI. The CDR3 loop is CASSEMRDNQPQHF. The CDR3 coding sequence is TGTGCCAGCAGTGAAATGCGGGACAATCAGCCCCAGCATTTT.

V gene TRBV5-1 combines with J gene TRBJ1-5; 7 bases agree with TRBD1. The length of the CDR3 is 15 residues. J was trimmed by 6 bases and V by 4 bases; bases with no gene match: 10. CDR1 and CDR2 from the germline V gene are SGHRS and YFSETQ. The CDR3 spells CASSIQGMLGQPQHF. The CDR3 DNA sequence: TGCGCCAGCAGCATACAGGGGATGCTGGGTCAGCCCCAGCATTTT.

The chain links TRBV6-5 to TRBJ2-2; D uncertain. The CDR3 loop spans 15 amino acids. With 6 bases removed from V and 7 bases from J, the gap between germline ends came to 18 bases. Germline V lookup: CDR1 MNHEY, CDR2 SVGAGI. The CDR3 region is CASSPVGASNGELFF. The CDR3 bases are TGTGCCAGCAGCCCGGTCGGTGCGTCGAACGGGGAGCTGTTTTTT.

The chain employs TRBV4-1 and TRBJ2-7, with D perhaps TRBD2 (5 bases). The CDR3 has 16 amino acids. CDR1 is MGHRA and CDR2 is YSYEKL in the germline V gene. Trimming took 0 bases from V and 2 from J, leaving 14 bases between them. The CDR3 sequence is CASSQEGVASAYEQYF. DNA for the CDR3: TGCGCCAGCAGCCAAGAGGGAGTGGCCTCAGCCTACGAGCAGTACTTC.

Judged by abundance, this clone is medium-sized. V usage is TRBV30 and J usage is TRBJ1-1, with TRBD1 as a possible D gene (5 bases). The CDR3 covers 13 residues. Germline V gives CDR1 GTSNPN, CDR2 SVGIG (reference sequence). V was trimmed by 2 bases and J by 1 base, leaving 8 bases between them. This chain's CDR3 is CAWSWGRNTEAFF. The CDR3 bases are TGTGCCTGGAGTTGGGGGAGGAACACTGAAGCTTTCTTT. The full variable domain, in which reference TRBV30 and TRBJ1-1 provide the parts outside the CDR3, is SQTIHQWPATLVQPVGSPLSLECTVEGTSNPNLYWYRQAAGRGLQLLFYSVGIGQISSEVPQNLSASRPQDRQFILSSKKLLLSDSGFYLCAWSWGRNTEAFFGQGTRLTVV.

This CDR3 is CASSLGLAGSEQFF. CDR3 in DNA: TGTGCCAGCAGTTTAGGGCTAGCGGGGAGTGAGCAGTTCTTC. This rearrangement joins TRBV28 to TRBJ2-1; 9 bases match TRBD2. After removal of 2 bases from V and 9 bases from J, the junction contained 5 bases not matched to a gene. The V gene's germline CDR1 is MDHEN and CDR2 SYDVKM. The CDR3 consists of 14 residues.

This rearrangement joins TRBV29-1 to TRBJ1-1, with unresolved D. Germline CDR1 is SQVTM and CDR2 is ANQGSEA. V gave up 1 base and J gave up 1 base, with 7 bases separating them. The CDR3 is 13 residues long. The CDR3 loop is CSVEALENTEAFF. For the CDR3, the DNA is TGCAGCGTTGAAGCCCTCGAGAACACTGAAGCTTTCTTT.

The genes are TRBV11-3 and TRBJ1-6; TRBD1 is a possible D gene (6 bases). CDR3 length: 17 amino acids. Germline values: CDR1 SGHNT, CDR2 YENEEA. V was clipped by 1 base and J by 0 bases, with 10 bases between them. In DNA, the CDR3 is TGTGCCAGCAGCTTAGCGGGGGCTGCCTCCTATAATTCACCCCTCCACTTT. The encoded protein is CASSLAGAASYNSPLHF.